This T cell receptor beta chain was identified during a study of radiation and T cells in renal cell carcinoma. Assay: immunoSEQ multiplex PCR; the TCRdb copy retains only in-frame clones and omits some. This table has 50,000 to 65,000 clones, over 65% appearing once. This sample's time point: blood 4 weeks post-SBRT, at nephrectomy. Treatment specified: 15 Gy SBRT to primary tumor, nephrectomy 4 weeks later. Radiation-treated patients gave blood at baseline, week 2 and week 4. The sample was blood, taken from a patient whose treatment included radiotherapy and nephrectomy. The receptor was isolated from a man aged 55 to 70 with renal cell carcinoma.

As DNA, the CDR3 is TGCGCCAGCAGCTTGGCCCCCTCGGAAGGGGCCTACGAGCAGTACTTC. It specifies CASSLAPSEGAYEQYF. The chain is built from TRBV5-1 and TRBJ2-5; a weak D match, TRBD1 (5 bases). The J call may be wrong; the DNA end is better matched by TRBJ2-7. CDR3 size: 16 residues. Per germline, CDR1 SGHRS and CDR2 YFSETQ.